These T cell receptor beta chains were read from a single sample in a study of T cell changes during pregnancy in multiple sclerosis. Generated by immunoSEQ multiplex PCR, the TCRdb table keeps only in-frame clones and is missing some. The sample holds tens of thousands of clones; 80% to 90% are singletons and the top ten take roughly 1.2%. Sequencing was performed on CD4+ T cells from peripheral blood mononuclear cells, taken after pregnancy. These receptors were obtained from a female donor with multiple sclerosis, enrolled in a pregnancy study. The CDR3 runs from the conserved cysteine through the conserved F or W. The order of the fields is V gene, D gene, clone size, J gene, CDR3 DNA, CDR3 protein. A D gene is named only where the DNA matches it firmly. Clone size is shown for a subset of rows, as once, few, many or a class of expanded clone.

v_call: TRBV9; d_call: .; clone_size: .; j_call: TRBJ1-1; cdr3_nt: TGTGCCAGCAGCTACATTGGGGCCGGTGAAGCTTTCTTT; cdr3_aa: CASSYIGAGEAFF
v_call: TRBV4-2; d_call: .; clone_size: once; j_call: TRBJ2-1; cdr3_nt: TGTGCCAGCAGCCTCCACGGGGGATACAATGAGCAGTTCTTC; cdr3_aa: CASSLHGGYNEQFF
v_call: TRBV11-3; d_call: TRBD1; clone_size: .; j_call: TRBJ1-1; cdr3_nt: TGTGCCAGCAGTCAAGGGGGCATGAACACTGAAGCTTTCTTT; cdr3_aa: CASSQGGMNTEAFF
v_call: TRBV25-1; d_call: .; clone_size: .; j_call: TRBJ1-1; cdr3_nt: TGTGCCAGTAGTTGGGGGCCGAACACTGAAGCTTTCTTT; cdr3_aa: CASSWGPNTEAFF
v_call: TRBV5-8; d_call: .; clone_size: .; j_call: TRBJ2-3; cdr3_nt: TGTGCCAGCAGGTACAATAGGGGGTCCAGCACAGATACGCAGTATTTT; cdr3_aa: CASRYNRGSSTDTQYF
v_call: TRBV2; d_call: TRBD2; clone_size: .; j_call: TRBJ2-5; cdr3_nt: TGTGCCAGCAGCCCTAGCGGGTTGTCCTACTTC; cdr3_aa: CASSPSGLSYF
v_call: TRBV30; d_call: .; clone_size: .; j_call: TRBJ2-6; cdr3_nt: TGTGCCTGGAGTGTACGGAGCTCTGGGGCCAACGTCCTGACTTTC; cdr3_aa: CAWSVRSSGANVLTF
v_call: TRBV5-6; d_call: .; clone_size: .; j_call: TRBJ2-7; cdr3_nt: TGTGCCAGCAGCTCCCCCAGGGTAAGGGAGCAGTACTTC; cdr3_aa: CASSSPRVREQYF
v_call: TRBV28; d_call: TRBD1; clone_size: .; j_call: TRBJ1-5; cdr3_nt: TGTGCCAGCATAAGGTGGACAGGGGCTAGCAATCAGCCCCAGCATTTT; cdr3_aa: CASIRWTGASNQPQHF
v_call: TRBV9; d_call: TRBD1; clone_size: .; j_call: TRBJ2-1; cdr3_nt: TGTGCCAGCAGCCCACGACAGGGACCAAGCTCCTACAATGAGCAGTTCTTC; cdr3_aa: CASSPRQGPSSYNEQFF
v_call: TRBV13; d_call: .; clone_size: .; j_call: TRBJ1-1; cdr3_nt: TGTGCCAGCAGCTGGGGGGTCGGCAACACTGAAGCTTTCTTT; cdr3_aa: CASSWGVGNTEAFF
v_call: TRBV7-2; d_call: TRBD2; clone_size: .; j_call: TRBJ2-5; cdr3_nt: TGTGCCAGCAGCCGGGACTATCAGGAGACCCAGTACTTC; cdr3_aa: CASSRDYQETQYF
v_call: TRBV5-1; d_call: .; clone_size: .; j_call: TRBJ2-2; cdr3_nt: TGCGCCAGCAGCTTGGTTGGCAGGGAGAACACCGGGGAGCTGTTTTTT; cdr3_aa: CASSLVGRENTGELFF
v_call: TRBV28; d_call: .; clone_size: .; j_call: TRBJ1-4; cdr3_nt: TGTGCCAGCAGTTTTATGGAGGGCGGGAGCGAAAAACTGTTTTTT; cdr3_aa: CASSFMEGGSEKLFF
v_call: TRBV27; d_call: TRBD2; clone_size: .; j_call: TRBJ2-7; cdr3_nt: TGTGCCAGCAGCCGATGGACTAGCGGATCCTCCGAGCAGTACTTC; cdr3_aa: CASSRWTSGSSEQYF
v_call: TRBV1; d_call: .; clone_size: .; j_call: TRBJ2-7; cdr3_nt: TGCACCAGCAGCCCTACTGTCGACGAGCAGTACTTC; cdr3_aa: CTSSPTVDEQYF
v_call: TRBV28; d_call: TRBD1; clone_size: .; j_call: TRBJ1-5; cdr3_nt: TGTGCCAGCAGCCCACCGGGACAGGGGATCGGTCAGCCCCAGCATTTT; cdr3_aa: CASSPPGQGIGQPQHF
v_call: TRBV9; d_call: TRBD1; clone_size: .; j_call: TRBJ2-1; cdr3_nt: TGTGCCAGCAGCCCCAGGGGGAGCTCCTACAATGGGCAGTTCTTC; cdr3_aa: CASSPRGSSYNGQFF
v_call: TRBV5-4; d_call: TRBD2; clone_size: .; j_call: TRBJ2-3; cdr3_nt: TGTGCCAGCAGCTTGGGAGCGGGAGGTGGTACAGATACGCAGTATTTT; cdr3_aa: CASSLGAGGGTDTQYF
v_call: TRBV19; d_call: TRBD2; clone_size: .; j_call: TRBJ2-5; cdr3_nt: TGTGCCAGTAGTACTAGCGGGAGCTGGGAGACCCAGTACTTC; cdr3_aa: CASSTSGSWETQYF
v_call: TRBV5-1; d_call: .; clone_size: .; j_call: TRBJ2-7; cdr3_nt: TGCGCCAGCAGCTTGGCCGCGAACCACGAGCAGTACTTC; cdr3_aa: CASSLAANHEQYF